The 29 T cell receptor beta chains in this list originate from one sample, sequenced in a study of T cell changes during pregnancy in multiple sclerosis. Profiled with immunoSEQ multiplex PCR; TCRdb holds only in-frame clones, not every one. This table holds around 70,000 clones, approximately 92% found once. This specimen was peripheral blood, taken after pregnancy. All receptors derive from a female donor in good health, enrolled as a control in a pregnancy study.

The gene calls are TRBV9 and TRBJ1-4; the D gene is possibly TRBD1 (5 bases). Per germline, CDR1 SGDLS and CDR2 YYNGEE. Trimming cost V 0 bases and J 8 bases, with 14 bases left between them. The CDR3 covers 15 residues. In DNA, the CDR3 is TGTGCCAGCAGCGTAGATCGGGGGTTCGGAGAAAAACTGTTTTTT. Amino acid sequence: CASSVDRGFGEKLFF.

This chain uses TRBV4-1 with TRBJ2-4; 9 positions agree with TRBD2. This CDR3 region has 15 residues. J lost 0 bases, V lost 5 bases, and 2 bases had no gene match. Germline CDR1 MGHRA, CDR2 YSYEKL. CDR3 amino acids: CASSGGGVAKNIQYF. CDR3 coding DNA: TGCGCCAGCAGCGGCGGGGGGGTAGCCAAAAACATTCAGTACTTC.

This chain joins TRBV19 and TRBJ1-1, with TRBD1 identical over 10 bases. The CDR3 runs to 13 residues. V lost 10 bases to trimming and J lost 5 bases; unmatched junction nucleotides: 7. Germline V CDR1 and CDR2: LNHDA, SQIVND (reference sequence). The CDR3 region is CAIRDRGETEAFF. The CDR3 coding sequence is TGTGCCATCCGGGACAGGGGTGAAACTGAAGCTTTCTTT.

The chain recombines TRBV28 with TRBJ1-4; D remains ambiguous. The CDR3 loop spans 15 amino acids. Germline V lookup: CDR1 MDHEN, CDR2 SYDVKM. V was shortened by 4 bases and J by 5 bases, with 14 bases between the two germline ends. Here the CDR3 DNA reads TGTGCCAGCAGTTCCCATCAGTATCCCAATGAAAAACTGTTTTTT. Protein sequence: CASSSHQYPNEKLFF.

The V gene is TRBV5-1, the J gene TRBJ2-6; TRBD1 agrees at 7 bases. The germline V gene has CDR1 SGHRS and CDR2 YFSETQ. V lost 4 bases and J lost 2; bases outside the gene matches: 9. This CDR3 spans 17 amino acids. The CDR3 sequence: CASSPGQPNPGANVLTF. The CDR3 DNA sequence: TGCGCCAGCAGCCCGGGACAGCCGAACCCTGGGGCCAACGTCCTGACTTTC.

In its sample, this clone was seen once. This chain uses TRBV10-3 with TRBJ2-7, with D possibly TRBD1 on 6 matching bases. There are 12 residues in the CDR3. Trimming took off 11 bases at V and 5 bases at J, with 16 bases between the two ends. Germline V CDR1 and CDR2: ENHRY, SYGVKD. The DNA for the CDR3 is TGTGCCGCAACGACAGGATACCACGAGCAGTACTTC. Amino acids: CAATTGYHEQYF.

CDR3 amino acids: CASSSQGTDYGYTF. The CDR3 region has the DNA TGTGCCAGCTCTTCTCAGGGGACGGACTATGGCTACACCTTC. The chain has TRBV18 and TRBJ1-2, with a possible D match to TRBD1 (6 bases). Deletions cut 6 bases from V and 3 bases from J, with 14 bases between. CDR3 length: 14 residues. Per the germline V gene, CDR1 is KGHSH and CDR2 is LQKENI. Together with reference TRBV18 and TRBJ1-2, the CDR3 gives the full variable domain: NAGVMQNPRHLVRRRGQEARLRCSPMKGHSHVYWYRQLPEEGLKFMVYLQKENIIDESGMPKERFSAEFPKEGPSILRIQQVVRGDSAAYFCASSSQGTDYGYTFGSGTRLTVV.

The chain's CDR3 is CSVDRGVGQPQHF. The CDR3 DNA reads as TGCAGCGTGGACAGGGGAGTAGGTCAGCCCCAGCATTTT. This chain links TRBV29-1 with TRBJ1-5, with 9 bases aligning to TRBD1. This CDR3 comprises 13 residues. Trimming took 6 bases from V and 6 from J; bases not matched to a gene: 6. Germline V CDR1 and CDR2: SQVTM, ANQGSEA.

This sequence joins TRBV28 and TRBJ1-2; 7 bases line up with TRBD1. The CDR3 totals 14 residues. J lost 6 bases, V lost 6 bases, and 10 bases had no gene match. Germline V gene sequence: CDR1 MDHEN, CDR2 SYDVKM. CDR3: CASRTRQGFDGYTF. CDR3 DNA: TGTGCCAGCAGAACCCGACAGGGTTTTGATGGCTACACCTTC.

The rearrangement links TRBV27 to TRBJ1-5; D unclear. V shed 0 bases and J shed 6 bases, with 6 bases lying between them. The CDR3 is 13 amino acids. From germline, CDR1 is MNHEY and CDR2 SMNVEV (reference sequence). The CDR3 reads CASSLSMRQPQHF. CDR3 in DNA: TGTGCCAGCAGTTTATCTATGCGTCAGCCCCAGCATTTT.

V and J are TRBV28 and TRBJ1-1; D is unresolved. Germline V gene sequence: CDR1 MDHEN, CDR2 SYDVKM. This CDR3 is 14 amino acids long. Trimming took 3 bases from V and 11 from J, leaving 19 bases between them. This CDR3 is CASSFSRSAGGAFF. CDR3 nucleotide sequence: TGTGCCAGCAGTTTTTCCCGGTCCGCAGGCGGGGCTTTCTTT.

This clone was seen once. The DNA of the CDR3 is TGTGCCAGCAGTTTATCCCAGGGTGGCTACACCTTC. This sequence encodes CASSLSQGGYTF. The chain is built from TRBV28 and TRBJ1-2, with D tentatively TRBD1 (5 bases). V was clipped by 1 base and J by 7 bases, with 7 bases between them. The CDR3 spans 12 residues. Germline-derived CDR1 and CDR2 are MDHEN and SYDVKM.

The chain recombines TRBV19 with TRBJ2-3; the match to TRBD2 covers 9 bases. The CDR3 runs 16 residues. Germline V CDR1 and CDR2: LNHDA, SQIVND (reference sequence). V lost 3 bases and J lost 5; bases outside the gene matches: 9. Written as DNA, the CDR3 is TGTGCCAGTAGTATTTTACCGCGGGAGGGCCGAGATACGCAGTATTTT. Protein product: CASSILPREGRDTQYF.

CDR3 amino acids: CASTGTGGNSPLHF. For the CDR3, the DNA is TGCGCCAGTACCGGGACAGGAGGAAATTCACCCCTCCACTTT. This rearrangement joins TRBV10-2 to TRBJ1-6; 8 bases align to TRBD1. The CDR3 is 14 residues long. Germline V gene sequence: CDR1 WSHSY, CDR2 SAAADI. Unmatched junction bases numbered 8, after V lost 9 bases and J lost 7 bases.

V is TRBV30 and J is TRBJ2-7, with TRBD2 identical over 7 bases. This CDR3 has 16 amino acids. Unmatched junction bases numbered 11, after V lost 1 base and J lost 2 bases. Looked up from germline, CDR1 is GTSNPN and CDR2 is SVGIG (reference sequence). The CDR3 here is CAWSGFSGTNPYEQYF. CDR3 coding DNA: TGTGCCTGGAGTGGATTTTCTGGGACTAACCCCTACGAGCAGTACTTC.

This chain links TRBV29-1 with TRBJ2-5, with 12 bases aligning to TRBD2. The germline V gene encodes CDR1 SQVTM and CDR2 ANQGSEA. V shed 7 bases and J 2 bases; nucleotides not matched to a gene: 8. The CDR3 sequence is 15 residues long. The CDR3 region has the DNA TGCAGCGCTCCACCTACTAGCGGGGGGCAAGAGACCCAGTACTTC. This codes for CSAPPTSGGQETQYF.

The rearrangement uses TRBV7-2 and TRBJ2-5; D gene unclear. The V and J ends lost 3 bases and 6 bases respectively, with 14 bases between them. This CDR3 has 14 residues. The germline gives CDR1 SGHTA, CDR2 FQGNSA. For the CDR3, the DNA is TGTGCCAGCAGCTTCGATGGCAGTTTTAAGACCCAGTACTTC. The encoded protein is CASSFDGSFKTQYF.

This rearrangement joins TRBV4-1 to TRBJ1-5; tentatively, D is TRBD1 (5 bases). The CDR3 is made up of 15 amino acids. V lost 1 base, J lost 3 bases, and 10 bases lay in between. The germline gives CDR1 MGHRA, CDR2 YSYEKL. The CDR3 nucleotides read TGCGCCAGCAGCCAAGCACGACAGAACAATCAGCCCCAGCATTTT. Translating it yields CASSQARQNNQPQHF.

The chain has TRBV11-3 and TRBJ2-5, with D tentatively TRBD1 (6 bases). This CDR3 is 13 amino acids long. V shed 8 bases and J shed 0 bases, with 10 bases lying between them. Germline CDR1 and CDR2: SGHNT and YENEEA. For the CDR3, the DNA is TGTGCCAGCGCTACAGGGTACCAAGAGACCCAGTACTTC. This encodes CASATGYQETQYF. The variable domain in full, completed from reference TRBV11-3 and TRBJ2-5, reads EAGVVQSPRYKIIEKKQPVAFWCNPISGHNTLYWYLQNLGQGPELLIRYENEEAVDDSQLPKDRFSAERLKGVDSTLKIQPAELGDSAVYLCASATGYQETQYFGPGTRLLVL.

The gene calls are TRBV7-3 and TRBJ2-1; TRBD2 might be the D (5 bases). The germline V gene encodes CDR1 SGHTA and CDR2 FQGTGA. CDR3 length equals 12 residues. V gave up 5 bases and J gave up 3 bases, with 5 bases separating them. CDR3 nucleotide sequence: TGTGCCAGCAGCGACTACTACAATGAGCAGTTCTTC. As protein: CASSDYYNEQFF.

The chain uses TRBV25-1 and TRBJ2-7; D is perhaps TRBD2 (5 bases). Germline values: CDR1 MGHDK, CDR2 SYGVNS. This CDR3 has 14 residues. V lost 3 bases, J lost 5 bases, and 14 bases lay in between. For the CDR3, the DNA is TGTGCCAGCAGTGACCGGGGATCGGTTCACGAGCAGTACTTC. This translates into CASSDRGSVHEQYF.

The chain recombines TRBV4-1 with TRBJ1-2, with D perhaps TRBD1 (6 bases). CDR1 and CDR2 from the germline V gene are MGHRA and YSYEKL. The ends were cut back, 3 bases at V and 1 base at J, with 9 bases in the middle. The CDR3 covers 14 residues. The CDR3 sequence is CASSHAGDNYGYTF. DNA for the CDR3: TGCGCCAGCAGCCACGCAGGGGATAACTATGGCTACACCTTC.

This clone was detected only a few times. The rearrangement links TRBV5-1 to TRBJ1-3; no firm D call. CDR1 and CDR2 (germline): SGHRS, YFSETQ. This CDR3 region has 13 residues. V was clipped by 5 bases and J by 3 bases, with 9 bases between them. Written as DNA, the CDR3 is TGCGCCAGCAGGTACCACAGTGGAAACACCATATATTTT. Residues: CASRYHSGNTIYF. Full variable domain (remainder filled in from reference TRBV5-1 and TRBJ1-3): KAGVTQTPRYLIKTRGQQVTLSCSPISGHRSVSWYQQTPGQGLQFLFEYFSETQRNKGNFPGRFSGRQFSNSRSEMNVSTLELGDSALYLCASRYHSGNTIYFGEGSWLTVV.

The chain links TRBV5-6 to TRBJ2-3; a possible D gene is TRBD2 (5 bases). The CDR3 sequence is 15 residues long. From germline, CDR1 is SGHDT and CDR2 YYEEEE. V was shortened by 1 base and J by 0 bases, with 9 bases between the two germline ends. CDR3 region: CASSLPGSSTDTQYF. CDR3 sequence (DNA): TGTGCCAGCAGCTTGCCGGGGTCTAGCACAGATACGCAGTATTTT.

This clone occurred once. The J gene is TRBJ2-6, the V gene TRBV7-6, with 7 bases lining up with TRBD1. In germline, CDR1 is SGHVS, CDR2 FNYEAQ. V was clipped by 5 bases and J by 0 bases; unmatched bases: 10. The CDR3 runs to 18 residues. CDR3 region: CASSPRQGPLSGANVLTF. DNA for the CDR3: TGTGCCAGCAGCCCACGACAGGGTCCCCTCTCTGGGGCCAACGTCCTGACTTTC.

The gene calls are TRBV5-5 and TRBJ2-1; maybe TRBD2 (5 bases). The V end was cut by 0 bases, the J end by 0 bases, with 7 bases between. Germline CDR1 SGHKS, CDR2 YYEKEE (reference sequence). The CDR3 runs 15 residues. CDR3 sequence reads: CASSLVGSSYNEQFF. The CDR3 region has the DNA TGTGCCAGCAGCTTGGTAGGGAGCTCCTACAATGAGCAGTTCTTC.

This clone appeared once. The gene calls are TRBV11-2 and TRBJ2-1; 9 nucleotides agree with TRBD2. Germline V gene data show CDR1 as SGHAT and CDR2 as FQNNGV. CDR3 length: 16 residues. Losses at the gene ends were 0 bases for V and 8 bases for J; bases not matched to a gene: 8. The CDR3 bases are TGTGCCAGCAGCTTAGATGGGGCGGGGGGGCTCTATGAGCAGTTCTTC. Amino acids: CASSLDGAGGLYEQFF. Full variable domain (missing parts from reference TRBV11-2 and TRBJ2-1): EAGVAQSPRYKIIEKRQSVAFWCNPISGHATLYWYQQILGQGPKLLIQFQNNGVVDDSQLPKDRFSAERLKGVDSTLKIQPAKLEDSAVYLCASSLDGAGGLYEQFFGPGTRLTVL.

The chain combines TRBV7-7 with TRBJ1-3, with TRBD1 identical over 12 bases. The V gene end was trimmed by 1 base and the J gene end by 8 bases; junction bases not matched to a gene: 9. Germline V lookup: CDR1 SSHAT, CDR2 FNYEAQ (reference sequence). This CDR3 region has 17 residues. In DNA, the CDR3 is TGTGCCAGCAGCTTAGGGACCCCGGGACAGGGGGCATACACCATATATTTT. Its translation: CASSLGTPGQGAYTIYF.

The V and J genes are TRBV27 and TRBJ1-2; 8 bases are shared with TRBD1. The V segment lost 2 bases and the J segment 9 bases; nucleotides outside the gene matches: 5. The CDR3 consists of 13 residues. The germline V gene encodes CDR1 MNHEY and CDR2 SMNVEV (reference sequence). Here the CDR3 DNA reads TGTGCCAGCAGTTTAAACAGGGGGAGTAGCTACACCTTC. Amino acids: CASSLNRGSSYTF.